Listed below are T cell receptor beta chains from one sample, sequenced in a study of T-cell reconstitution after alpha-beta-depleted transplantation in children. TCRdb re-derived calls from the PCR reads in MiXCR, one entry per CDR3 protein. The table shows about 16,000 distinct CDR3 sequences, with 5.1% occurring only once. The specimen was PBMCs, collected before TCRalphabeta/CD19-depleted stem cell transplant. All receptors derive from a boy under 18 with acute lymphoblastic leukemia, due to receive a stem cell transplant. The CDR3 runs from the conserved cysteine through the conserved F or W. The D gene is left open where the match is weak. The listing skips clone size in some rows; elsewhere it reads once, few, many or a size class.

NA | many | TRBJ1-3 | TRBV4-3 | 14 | CASSQEVSGNTIYF | TGCGCCAGCAGCCAAGAGGTATCTGGAAACACCATATATTTT
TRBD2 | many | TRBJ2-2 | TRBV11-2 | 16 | CASSFAGGLDTGELFF | TGTGCCAGCAGCTTCGCGGGGGGGCTTGACACCGGGGAGCTGTTTTTT
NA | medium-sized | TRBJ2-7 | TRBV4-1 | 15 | CASSQVLGLVYEQYF | TGCGCCAGCAGCCAAGTCCTAGGCTTGGTCTACGAGCAGTACTTC
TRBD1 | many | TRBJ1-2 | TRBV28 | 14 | CASSPRQGAYGYTF | TGTGCCAGCAGTCCACGACAGGGGGCCTATGGCTACACCTTC
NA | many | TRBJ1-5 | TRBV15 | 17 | CATSRVGGLRVYQPQHF | TGTGCCACCAGCAGAGTCGGGGGTTTGAGAGTGTATCAGCCCCAGCATTTT
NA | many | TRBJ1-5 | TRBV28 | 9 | CASSSPQHF | TGTGCCAGCAGCTCACCCCAGCATTTT
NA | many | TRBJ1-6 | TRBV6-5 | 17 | CASSLWSEDPNNSPLHF | TGTGCCAGCAGTCTTTGGTCGGAGGACCCCAATAATTCACCCCTCCACTTT
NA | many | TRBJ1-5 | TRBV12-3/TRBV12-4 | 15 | CASSFGGGANQPQHF | TGTGCCAGCAGTTTCGGGGGGGGGGCCAATCAGCCCCAGCATTTT
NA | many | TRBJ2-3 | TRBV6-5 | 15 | CASSPPRGSLGTQYF | TGTGCCAGCAGTCCCCCCCGGGGTAGCTTGGGTACGCAGTATTTT
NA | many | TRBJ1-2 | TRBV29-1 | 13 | CSALPEAGYGYTF | TGCAGCGCCTTACCCGAGGCTGGTTATGGCTACACCTTC
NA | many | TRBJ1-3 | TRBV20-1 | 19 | CSARDLGYVRARTGNTIYF | TGCAGTGCTAGAGATTTGGGGTACGTCCGCGCAAGGACTGGAAACACCATATATTTT
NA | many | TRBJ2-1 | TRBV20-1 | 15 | CSARLGGRPYNEQFF | TGCAGTGCTCGCCTGGGGGGCCGACCCTACAATGAGCAGTTCTTC
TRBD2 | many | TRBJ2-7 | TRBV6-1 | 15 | CASRPLAGEAYEQYF | TGTGCCAGCAGACCTCTAGCGGGAGAGGCGTACGAGCAGTACTTC
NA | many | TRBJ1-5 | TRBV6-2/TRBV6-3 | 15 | CASRWTVNSNQPQHF | TGTGCCAGCAGATGGACAGTAAATAGCAATCAGCCCCAGCATTTT
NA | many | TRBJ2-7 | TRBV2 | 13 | CASRRDTTYEQYF | TGTGCCAGCAGAAGGGACACGACCTACGAGCAGTACTTC
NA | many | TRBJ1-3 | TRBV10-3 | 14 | CAISEPGRGNTIYF | TGTGCCATCAGTGAGCCTGGGAGAGGAAACACCATATATTTT
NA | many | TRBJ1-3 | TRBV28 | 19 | CASSLGGSKKGISGNTIYF | TGTGCCAGCAGCCTGGGGGGGTCTAAGAAGGGGATATCCGGAAACACCATATATTTT
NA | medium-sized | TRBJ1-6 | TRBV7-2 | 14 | CASSTQGGLSPLHF | TGTGCCAGCAGCACACAGGGCGGCCTTTCACCCCTCCACTTT
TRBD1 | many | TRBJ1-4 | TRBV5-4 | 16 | CASSFSGQGEGEKLFF | TGTGCCAGCAGCTTCTCGGGACAGGGCGAAGGTGAAAAACTGTTTTTT
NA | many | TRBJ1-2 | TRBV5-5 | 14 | CASSLGTGYYGYTF | TGTGCCAGCAGCTTGGGCACAGGATACTATGGCTACACCTTC
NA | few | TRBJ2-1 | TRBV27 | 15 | CASSLDYYSYNEQFF | TGTGCCAGCAGTCTAGACTACTACTCCTACAATGAGCAGTTCTTC
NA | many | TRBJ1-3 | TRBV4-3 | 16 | CASSRVGGVIGNTIYF | TGCGCCAGCAGCCGGGTCGGAGGGGTCATTGGAAACACCATATATTTT
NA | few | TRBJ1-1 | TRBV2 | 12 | CASSLQGSGAFF | TGTGCCAGCTCCCTGCAGGGGAGTGGAGCTTTCTTT
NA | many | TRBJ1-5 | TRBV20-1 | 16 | CSANRQGSELNQPQHF | TGCAGTGCTAATCGTCAGGGGAGCGAACTCAATCAGCCCCAGCATTTT
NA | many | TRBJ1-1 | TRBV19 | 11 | CASSIHSEAFF | TGTGCCAGTAGTATACACAGTGAAGCTTTCTTT
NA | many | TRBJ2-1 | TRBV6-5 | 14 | CASSYSTVYNEQFF | TGTGCCAGCAGTTACTCGACGGTCTACAATGAGCAGTTCTTC
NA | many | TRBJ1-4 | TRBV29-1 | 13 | CSVQLATNEKLFF | TGCAGCGTCCAGTTGGCAACTAATGAAAAACTGTTTTTT
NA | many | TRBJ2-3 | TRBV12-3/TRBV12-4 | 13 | CASSLTRTDTQYF | TGTGCCAGCAGCTTAACCCGGACAGATACGCAGTATTTT
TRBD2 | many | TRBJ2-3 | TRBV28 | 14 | CASSLQAGGDTQYF | TGTGCCAGCAGTTTACAAGCGGGAGGGGATACGCAGTATTTT
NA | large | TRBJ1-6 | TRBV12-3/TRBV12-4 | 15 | CASSLGIPNNSPLHF | TGTGCCAGCAGTTTAGGGATACCCAATAATTCACCCCTCCACTTT
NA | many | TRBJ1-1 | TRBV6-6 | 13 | CASSATLSTEAFF | TGTGCCAGCAGTGCGACCTTGAGCACTGAAGCTTTCTTT
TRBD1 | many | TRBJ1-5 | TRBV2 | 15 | CASSLQGISNQPQHF | TGTGCCAGCAGTCTACAGGGGATTAGCAATCAGCCCCAGCATTTT
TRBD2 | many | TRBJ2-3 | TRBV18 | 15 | CASSGDSGNTDTQYF | TGTGCCAGCTCAGGGGATAGCGGGAACACAGATACGCAGTATTTT
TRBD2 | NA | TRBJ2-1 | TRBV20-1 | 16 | CSARELGLVGYNEQFF | TGCAGTGCTAGAGAACTTGGACTAGTTGGGTACAATGAGCAGTTCTTC
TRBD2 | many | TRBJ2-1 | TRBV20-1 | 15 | CSARKREVPWNEQFF | TGCAGTGCTAGAAAGCGGGAGGTCCCATGGAATGAGCAGTTCTTC
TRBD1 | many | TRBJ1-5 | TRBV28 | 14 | CASRGTGVFQPQHF | TGTGCCAGCCGAGGGACAGGAGTTTTTCAGCCCCAGCATTTT
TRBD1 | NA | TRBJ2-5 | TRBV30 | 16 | CAWTRRGQGPQETQYF | TGTGCCTGGACCCGACGGGGACAGGGCCCCCAAGAGACCCAGTACTTC
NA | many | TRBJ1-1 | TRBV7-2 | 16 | CASSLSPGDLRTEAFF | TGTGCCAGCAGCTTATCGCCAGGGGATTTAAGGACTGAAGCTTTCTTT
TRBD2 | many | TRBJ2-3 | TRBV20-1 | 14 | CSAGRGGLTDTQYF | TGCAGTGCTGGCCGGGGGGGTCTGACAGATACGCAGTATTTT
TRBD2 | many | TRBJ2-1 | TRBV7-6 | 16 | CASSLELAGVYNEQFF | TGTGCCAGCAGCTTAGAACTAGCGGGAGTATACAATGAGCAGTTCTTC
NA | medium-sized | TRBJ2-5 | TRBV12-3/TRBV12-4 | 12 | CASSLADRLEYF | TGTGCCAGCAGTTTAGCAGACCGACTAGAGTACTTC
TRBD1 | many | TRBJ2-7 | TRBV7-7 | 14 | CASRYRDRGYEQYF | TGTGCCAGCAGGTACCGGGACAGGGGATACGAGCAGTACTTC
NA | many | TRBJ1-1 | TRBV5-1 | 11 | CASSQGIEAFF | TGCGCCAGCAGCCAGGGTATTGAAGCTTTCTTT
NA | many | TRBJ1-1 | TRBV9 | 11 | CASSAASEAFF | TGTGCCAGCAGCGCGGCATCTGAAGCTTTCTTT
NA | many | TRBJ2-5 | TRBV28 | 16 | CASSFLRGAGQETQYF | TGTGCCAGCAGTTTTTTAAGGGGCGCGGGTCAAGAGACCCAGTACTTC
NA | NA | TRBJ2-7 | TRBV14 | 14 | CASSQGVRGYEQYF | TGTGCCAGCAGCCAAGGGGTCAGGGGCTACGAGCAGTACTTC
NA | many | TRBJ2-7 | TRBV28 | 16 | CASSLGYPGTIYEQYF | TGTGCCAGCAGTTTGGGGTATCCCGGGACAATATACGAGCAGTACTTC
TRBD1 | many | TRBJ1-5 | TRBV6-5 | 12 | CASSTGFQPQHF | TGTGCCAGCTCGACAGGGTTTCAGCCCCAGCATTTT
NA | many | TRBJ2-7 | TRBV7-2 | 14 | CASSLGLVNYEQYF | TGTGCCAGCAGCTTAGGCTTGGTGAACTACGAGCAGTACTTC
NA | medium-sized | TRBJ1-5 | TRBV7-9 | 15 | CASSSTAYSNQPQHF | TGTGCCAGCAGCTCGACGGCGTATAGCAATCAGCCCCAGCATTTT
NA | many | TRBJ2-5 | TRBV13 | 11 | CASSIGETQYF | TGTGCCAGCAGCATAGGGGAGACCCAGTACTTC
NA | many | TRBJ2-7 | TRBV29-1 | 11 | CSGRGDGEQYF | TGCAGCGGACGGGGAGACGGGGAGCAGTACTTC
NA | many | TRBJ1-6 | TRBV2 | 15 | CASSESGVYNSPLHF | TGTGCCAGCAGTGAATCGGGGGTTTATAATTCACCCCTCCACTTT
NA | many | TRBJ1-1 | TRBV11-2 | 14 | CASHPTTSNTEAFF | TGTGCCAGCCACCCGACAACCTCGAACACTGAAGCTTTCTTT
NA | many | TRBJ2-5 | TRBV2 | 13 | CARGRTGSETQYF | TGTGCCAGGGGGAGGACAGGATCGGAGACCCAGTACTTC
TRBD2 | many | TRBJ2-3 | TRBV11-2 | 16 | CASSLGGLAGADTQYF | TGTGCCAGCAGCTTGGGGGGGCTAGCGGGAGCAGATACGCAGTATTTT
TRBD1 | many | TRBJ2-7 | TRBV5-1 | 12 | CASSQTGYEQYF | TGCGCCAGCAGCCAGACAGGGTACGAGCAGTACTTC
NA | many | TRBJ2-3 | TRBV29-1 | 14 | CSVYREGHTDTQYF | TGCAGCGTTTACAGGGAAGGCCACACAGATACGCAGTATTTT